This record covers a single T cell receptor beta chain. The data belong to a study of T cell changes during pregnancy in multiple sclerosis. TCRdb's table, derived via immunoSEQ multiplex PCR, lists solely in-frame clones and lacks some. The data contain about 46,000 clones, about 94% of them seen just once; the ten biggest clones take up 3.9%. The CDR3 consists of 16 residues. In germline, CDR1 is SNHLY, CDR2 FYNNEI. After removal of 4 bases from V and 4 bases from J, the junction contained 10 bases not matched to a gene. The rearrangement joins TRBV2 to TRBJ1-5, with 7 bases aligning to TRBD1. This clonotype was sampled from a female donor with multiple sclerosis, enrolled in a pregnancy study. The specimen was CD8+ T cells from peripheral blood mononuclear cells, collected after pregnancy. Here the CDR3 reads CASSGKMGQTNQPQHF. In DNA, the CDR3 is TGTGCCAGCAGTGGCAAGATGGGACAGACGAATCAGCCCCAGCATTTT. The full variable domain, in which reference TRBV2 and TRBJ1-5 provide the parts outside the CDR3, is EPEVTQTPSHQVTQMGQEVILRCVPISNHLYFYWYRQILGQKVEFLVSFYNNEISEKSEIFDDQFSVERPDGSNFTLKIRSTKLEDSAMYFCASSGKMGQTNQPQHFGDGTRLSIL.